Each of the 16 T cell receptor beta chains below was sequenced from the same sample in a study of cytomegalovirus exposure and HLA in healthy donors. The PCR had 60 Vbeta and 13 Jbeta primers. The protocol was immunoSEQ multiplex PCR, while the TCRdb copy is restricted to in-frame clones and leaves out a portion. The sample yields some 240,000 clones, over 90% seen once. Material for sequencing was PBMCs. The source is a girl aged 2 to 9 in good health and CMV-seronegative.

This clone was seen a single time. The chain joins TRBV7-3 to TRBJ2-7; 11 positions match TRBD2. CDR3 length: 15 amino acids. Germline CDR1 reads SGHTA; CDR2 reads FQGTGA. Trimming cost V 1 base and J 7 bases; bases outside gene matches: 6. This CDR3 is CASSLRGTSGGEQYF. CDR3 bases: TGTGCCAGCAGCTTAAGGGGGACTAGCGGAGGGGAGCAGTACTTC.

The genes are TRBV7-9 and TRBJ1-1, with D hard to call. Per the germline V gene, CDR1 is SEHNR and CDR2 is FQNEAQ (reference sequence). CDR3 length: 13 amino acids. Trimming took 8 bases from V and 3 from J, leaving 13 bases between them. CDR3 nucleotides: TGTGCCAGCCAATCCGTCGGGGACACTGAAGCTTTCTTT. This gives the protein CASQSVGDTEAFF.

V gene TRBV7-9 combines with J gene TRBJ1-1; no clear D. CDR1 and CDR2 from the germline V gene are SEHNR and FQNEAQ (reference sequence). V lost 3 bases and J 12 bases, leaving 8 bases between the germline ends. The CDR3 is made up of 10 amino acids. The CDR3 loop is CASSLVDTFF. The CDR3 DNA sequence: TGTGCCAGCAGCTTGGTCGACACTTTCTTT.

This clone was detected only once. Other DNA sequences in this specimen translate into the identical CDR3. This chain uses TRBV20-1 with TRBJ2-7; a weak D match, TRBD1 (5 bases). Germline V lookup: CDR1 DFQATT, CDR2 SNEGSKA (reference sequence). Trimming took 5 bases from V and 3 from J, leaving 8 bases between them. The CDR3 covers 11 residues. CDR3 DNA: TGCAGTGCTCGGCAGGGCTACGAGCAGTACTTC. Its translation is CSARQGYEQYF.

This clone was found a few times. This rearrangement joins TRBV6-5 to TRBJ1-1; tentative D call: TRBD1 (5 bases). Germline V gene sequence: CDR1 MNHEY, CDR2 SVGAGI. The CDR3 has 12 amino acids. The germline V and J ends were trimmed by 5 bases and 4 bases, with 8 bases remaining between them. CDR3 amino acids: CASSHGGTEAFF. In DNA, the CDR3 is TGTGCCAGCAGTCACGGGGGCACTGAAGCTTTCTTT.

The rearrangement links TRBV10-1 to TRBJ2-3; D is unclear. The CDR3 sequence is 15 residues long. The V end was cut by 4 bases, the J end by 0 bases, with 11 bases between. Germline V gives CDR1 WNHNN, CDR2 SYGVQD (reference sequence). CDR3 nucleotides: TGCGCCAGCAGTGGTCCTGGCTGGAGCACAGATACGCAGTATTTT. It translates to CASSGPGWSTDTQYF.

The rearrangement uses TRBV9 and TRBJ1-2; D remains ambiguous. Germline V gives CDR1 SGDLS, CDR2 YYNGEE. Trimming left V 4 bases short and J 0 bases short, with 13 bases between. The CDR3 spans 15 residues. For the CDR3, the DNA is TGTGCCAGCAGCCTTTGGTCTACAGCTAACTATGGCTACACCTTC. Its translation: CASSLWSTANYGYTF.

The gene calls are TRBV30 and TRBJ1-1; 9 nucleotides agree with TRBD1. Unmatched junction bases numbered 4, after V lost 5 bases and J lost 6 bases. The length of the CDR3 is 12 residues. Germline loops: CDR1 GTSNPN, CDR2 SVGIG (reference sequence). The CDR3 reads CAWGTGWSEAFF. CDR3 coding DNA: TGTGCCTGGGGGACAGGGTGGTCTGAAGCTTTCTTT.

This rearrangement joins TRBV27 to TRBJ2-7; 11 nucleotides align to TRBD1. Trimming cost V 5 bases and J 0 bases; bases outside gene matches: 6. There are 16 residues in the CDR3. Germline CDR1 MNHEY, CDR2 SMNVEV (reference sequence). The CDR3 DNA reads as TGTGCCAGCAGTCGGGGGACAGGGGGGTTCTCCTACGAGCAGTACTTC. Protein product: CASSRGTGGFSYEQYF.

The V gene is TRBV7-3, the J gene TRBJ1-6; 8 bases line up with TRBD1. The CDR3 has 15 residues. V lost 5 bases and J lost 9; bases outside the gene matches: 9. Germline V gives CDR1 SGHTA, CDR2 FQGTGA. CDR3 sequence reads: CASSPQGAHGSPLHF. As DNA, the CDR3 is TGTGCCAGCAGCCCGCAGGGGGCCCATGGTTCACCCCTCCACTTT.

V and J are TRBV14 and TRBJ1-2; D gene unclear. This CDR3 comprises 13 residues. The V gene's germline CDR1 is SGHDN and CDR2 FVKESK. V lost 1 base and J 4 bases, leaving 7 bases between the germline ends. For the CDR3, the DNA is TGTGCCAGCAGCCAAGGAGGGAGCTATGGCTACACCTTC. Translated: CASSQGGSYGYTF.

The chain couples TRBV18 to TRBJ2-1, with D unresolved. This CDR3 is built from 12 residues. Trimming took 3 bases from V and 8 from J, leaving 8 bases between them. Germline V gene sequence: CDR1 KGHSH, CDR2 LQKENI. CDR3 in amino acids: CASSPRQDEQFF. The CDR3 region has the DNA TGTGCCAGCTCACCTCGACAAGATGAGCAGTTCTTC.

This chain connects TRBV5-1 to TRBJ2-3, with TRBD2 as a possible D gene (6 bases). This CDR3 contains 16 residues. The germline gives CDR1 SGHRS, CDR2 YFSETQ. V was cut by 0 bases and J by 2 bases, with 13 bases left in between. DNA for the CDR3: TGCGCCAGCAGCTTGGCCGGGGGTATGTCCACAGATACGCAGTATTTT. Translated: CASSLAGGMSTDTQYF.

V is TRBV28 and J is TRBJ1-1; D not resolved. The germline gives CDR1 MDHEN, CDR2 SYDVKM. Trimming took off 3 bases at V and 3 bases at J, with 8 bases between the two ends. This CDR3 spans 13 amino acids. Written as DNA, the CDR3 is TGTGCCAGCAGTTTTTGGGAGGACACTGAAGCTTTCTTT. This codes for CASSFWEDTEAFF.

The chain couples TRBV9 to TRBJ2-2; weak D call: TRBD1 (5 bases). CDR1 and CDR2 (germline): SGDLS, YYNGEE. The CDR3 covers 15 residues. Trimming took off 3 bases at V and 6 bases at J, with 15 bases between the two ends. CDR3: CASSEPVPGSGELFF. As DNA, the CDR3 is TGTGCCAGCAGCGAACCAGTCCCAGGGTCCGGGGAGCTGTTTTTT. The full variable domain, completed using reference TRBV9 and TRBJ2-2, is DSGVTQTPKHLITATGQRVTLRCSPRSGDLSVYWYQQSLDQGLQFLIQYYNGEERAKGNILERFSAQQFPDLHSELNLSSLELGDSALYFCASSEPVPGSGELFFGEGSRLTVL.

V gene TRBV9 combines with J gene TRBJ1-1; 7 bases are shared with TRBD1. Germline CDR1 and CDR2: SGDLS and YYNGEE. V lost 4 bases to trimming and J lost 1 base; unmatched junction nucleotides: 4. The CDR3 contains 14 residues. CDR3 coding DNA: TGTGCCAGCAGCCTAACAGGGGCGAACACTGAAGCTTTCTTT. This codes for CASSLTGANTEAFF.